What follows is one T cell receptor (beta chain) and its context. Its cognate antigen is unknown. Analysis merged second doses at about 4 or about 12 weeks. The data originate from a study of T cell responses to AZD1222 COVID-19 vaccine. Regarding the study as a whole: Rises in breadth and depth of Spike-specific TCRs came after two AZD1222 doses. White British ancestry dominated among donors, who included more females, and clonal diversity was possibly underestimated.

The CDR3 is made up of 17 amino acids. Germline CDR1 is KGHSH and CDR2 is LQKENI. V was pared by 6 bases and J by 1 base, with 11 bases of the junction left unmatched. Only in-frame clones appear in the TCRdb table, and some are missing; sequencing was by immunoSEQ multiplex PCR. This table holds 200,000 or so clones, 85% to 95% found once. The chain joins TRBV18 to TRBJ2-2, with TRBD1 matching 7 bases. This TCR came from an adult who received the AZD1222 COVID-19 vaccine. The sample in question was peripheral blood, obtained 28 days after the second AZD1222 dose. The CDR3 reads CASSERQGSMNTGELFF. The CDR3 DNA is TGTGCCAGCTCCGAGAGACAGGGTTCCATGAACACCGGGGAGCTGTTTTTT.